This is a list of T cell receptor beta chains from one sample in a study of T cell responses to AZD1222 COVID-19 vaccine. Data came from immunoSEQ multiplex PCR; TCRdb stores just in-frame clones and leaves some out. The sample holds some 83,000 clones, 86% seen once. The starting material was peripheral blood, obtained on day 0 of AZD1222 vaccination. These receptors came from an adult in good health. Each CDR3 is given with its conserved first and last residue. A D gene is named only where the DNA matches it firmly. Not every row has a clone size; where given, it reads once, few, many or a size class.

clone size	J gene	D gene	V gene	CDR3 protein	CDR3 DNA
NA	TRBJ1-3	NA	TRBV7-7	CASSLEVGPGNTIYF	TGTGCTAGCAGCTTAGAAGTGGGACCTGGAAACACCATATATTTT
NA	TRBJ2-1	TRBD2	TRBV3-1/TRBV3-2	CASSQNLGLANEQFF	TGTGCCAGCAGCCAGAACCTCGGACTAGCCAATGAGCAGTTCTTC
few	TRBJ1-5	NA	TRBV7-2	CASSQSRGGANQPQHF	TGTGCCAGCAGCCAATCCCGGGGGGGCGCCAATCAGCCCCAGCATTTT
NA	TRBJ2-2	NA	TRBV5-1	CASSLAGPNTGELFF	TGCGCCAGCAGCTTGGCGGGACCCAACACCGGGGAGCTGTTTTTT
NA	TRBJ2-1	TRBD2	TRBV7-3	CASSPRTSGVYNEQFF	TGTGCCAGCAGCCCAAGGACTAGCGGGGTCTACAATGAGCAGTTCTTC
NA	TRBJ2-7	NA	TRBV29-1	CSVEDRASPAYEQYF	TGCAGCGTTGAAGATCGCGCTAGCCCGGCCTACGAGCAGTACTTC
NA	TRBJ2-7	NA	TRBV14	CASSQRRSYEQYF	TGTGCCAGCAGCCAAAGACGGTCCTACGAGCAGTACTTC
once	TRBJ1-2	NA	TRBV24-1	CATSADRQVYGYTF	TGTGCCACCAGTGCAGATAGACAGGTCTATGGCTACACCTTC
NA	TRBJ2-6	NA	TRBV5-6	CASSLNLGGVLTF	TGTGCCAGCAGCTTAAATCTCGGAGGCGTCCTGACTTTC
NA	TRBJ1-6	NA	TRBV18	CASSLEGSDSPLHF	TGTGCCAGCTCACTGGAGGGGTCCGATTCACCCCTCCACTTT
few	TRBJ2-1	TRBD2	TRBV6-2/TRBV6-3	CASTPFAGAGRAYNEQFF	TGTGCCAGCACCCCATTTGCAGGAGCGGGAAGGGCCTACAATGAGCAGTTCTTC
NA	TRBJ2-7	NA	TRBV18	CASSPVGRVNEQYF	TGTGCCAGCTCACCGGTCGGCAGGGTGAACGAGCAGTACTTC
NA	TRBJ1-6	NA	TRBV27	CASSLRDSPLHF	TGTGCCAGCAGCCTGAGGGATTCACCCCTCCACTTT
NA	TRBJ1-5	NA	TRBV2	CASSDSSHNQPQHF	TGTGCCAGCAGCGACAGCTCCCACAATCAGCCCCAGCATTTT
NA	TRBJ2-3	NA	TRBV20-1	CSASSGSGTDTQYF	TGCAGTGCTAGTTCCGGGAGCGGCACAGATACGCAGTATTTT
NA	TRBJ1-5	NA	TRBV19	CASRGDIGNQPQHF	TGTGCCAGTAGAGGGGACATTGGCAATCAGCCCCAGCATTTT
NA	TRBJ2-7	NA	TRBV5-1	CASSLWGDEQYF	TGCGCCAGCAGCTTATGGGGAGACGAGCAGTACTTC
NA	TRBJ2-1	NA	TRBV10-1	CASSESAYNEQFF	TGCGCCAGCAGTGAGTCGGCCTACAATGAGCAGTTCTTC
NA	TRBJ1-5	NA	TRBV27	CASRTLKGRGQPQHF	TGTGCCAGCAGAACCCTAAAGGGCAGAGGTCAGCCCCAGCATTTT
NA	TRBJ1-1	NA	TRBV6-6	CASSGQSLNTEAFF	TGTGCCAGCAGTGGACAGAGCTTGAACACTGAAGCTTTCTTT
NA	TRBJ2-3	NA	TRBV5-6	CASSFGGFGDTQYF	TGTGCCAGCAGCTTTGGAGGTTTTGGGGATACGCAGTATTTT
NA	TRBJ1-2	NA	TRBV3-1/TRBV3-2	CASSQGQHNRVYGYTF	TGTGCCAGCAGCCAAGGGCAGCACAACCGGGTCTATGGCTACACCTTC
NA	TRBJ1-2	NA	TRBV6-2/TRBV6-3	CASSYSGRIYGYTF	TGTGCCAGCAGTTACTCGGGCAGGATTTATGGCTACACCTTC
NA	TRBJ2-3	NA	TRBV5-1	CASSLEVPTDTQYF	TGCGCCAGCAGCTTGGAAGTCCCCACAGATACGCAGTATTTT
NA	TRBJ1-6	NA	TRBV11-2	CASSSRGNNSPLHF	TGTGCCAGCAGCTCCAGGGGAAATAATTCACCCCTCCACTTT
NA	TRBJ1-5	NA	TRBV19	CASSSLAGKHF	TGTGCCAGTAGTTCTCTCGCAGGGAAGCATTTT
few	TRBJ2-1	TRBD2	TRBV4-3	CASSQAAGLGLAGPNEQFF	TGCGCCAGCAGCCAAGCCGCGGGTCTAGGACTAGCGGGACCCAATGAGCAGTTCTTC
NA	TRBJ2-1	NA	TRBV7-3	CASSLTSGLPEQFF	TGTGCCAGCAGCTTAACTAGTGGGTTGCCTGAGCAGTTCTTC
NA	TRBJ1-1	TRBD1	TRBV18	CASSPYTGGNTEAFF	TGTGCCAGCTCACCCTACACAGGGGGGAACACTGAAGCTTTCTTT
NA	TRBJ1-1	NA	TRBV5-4	CASSLRGNTEAFF	TGTGCCAGCAGCTTACGAGGGAACACTGAAGCTTTCTTT
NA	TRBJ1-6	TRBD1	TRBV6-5	CASSSDRGDSPLHF	TGTGCCAGCAGCTCCGACAGGGGGGATTCACCCCTCCACTTT
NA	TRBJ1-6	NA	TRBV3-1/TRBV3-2	CASSQSQGTLHF	TGTGCCAGCAGCCAAAGCCAGGGAACCCTCCACTTT
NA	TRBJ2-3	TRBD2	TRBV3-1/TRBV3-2	CASSQLAGAPTDTQYF	TGTGCCAGCAGCCAACTAGCGGGGGCCCCCACAGATACGCAGTATTTT
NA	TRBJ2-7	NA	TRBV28	CASRSTQTEQYF	TGTGCCAGCAGGTCGACCCAGACCGAGCAGTACTTC
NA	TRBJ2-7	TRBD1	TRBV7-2	CASSLVGTGAWEQYF	TGTGCCAGCAGCTTAGTTGGGACAGGGGCTTGGGAGCAGTACTTC
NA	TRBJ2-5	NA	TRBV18	CASSPPYRGGTQYF	TGTGCCAGCTCACCACCGTACAGGGGAGGGACCCAGTACTTC
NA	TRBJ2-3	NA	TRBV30	CAWSVGSRDTQYF	TGTGCCTGGAGTGTAGGGAGCCGAGATACGCAGTATTTT
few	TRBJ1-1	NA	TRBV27	CAAGRGGGGTEAFF	TGTGCCGCCGGGCGGGGGGGCGGTGGAACTGAAGCTTTCTTT
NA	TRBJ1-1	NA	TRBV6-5	CASTRGGNTEAFF	TGTGCCAGCACCAGGGGAGGAAACACTGAAGCTTTCTTT
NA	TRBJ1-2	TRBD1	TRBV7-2	CASSLAGQGARYGYTF	TGTGCCAGCAGCTTAGCTGGGCAGGGGGCACGCTATGGCTACACCTTC
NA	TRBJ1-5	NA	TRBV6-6	CASSYNSGVYQPQHF	TGTGCCAGCAGTTACAATTCGGGTGTTTATCAGCCCCAGCATTTT
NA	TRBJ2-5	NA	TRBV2	CASSESRGGGETQYF	TGTGCCAGCAGTGAGTCGCGGGGCGGCGGAGAGACCCAGTACTTC